The source of this T cell receptor beta chain is a study of T cell responses to AZD1222 COVID-19 vaccine. At the level of the study: Recipients boosted at about 4 weeks or about 12 weeks are pooled. Study-wide findings and caveats: AZD1222 recipients seropositive at baseline numbered only five to seven. Unmutated regions of variants are reportedly targeted by nearly half of spike-specific TCRs.

Concerning this clone: Its antigen remains unknown.

With V trimmed by 5 bases and J by 1 base, 9 bases remained unmatched. CDR3 size: 18 residues. CDR1 SGHVS and CDR2 FNYEAQ come from the germline V gene. TCRdb's copy holds only in-frame clones and misses some; the assay was immunoSEQ multiplex PCR. The sample shows about 210,000 clones, 92% of them seen only once. The sequence was collected from an adult in good health. Source: peripheral blood, taken on day 0 of AZD1222 vaccination. This chain uses TRBV7-6 with TRBJ2-3; 13 bases align to TRBD2. CDR3 nucleotide sequence: TGTGCCAGCAGCCCACGCGGGACTAGCGGGGCTGGCACAGATACGCAGTATTTT. Protein: CASSPRGTSGAGTDTQYF.